This entry features one T cell receptor (beta chain) sequence. Produced via immunoSEQ multiplex PCR; TCRdb's table is partial and in-frame only. The sample has some 35,000 clones, about 85% seen once. The V gene's germline CDR1 is SGHTA and CDR2 FQGNSA. The trim removed 9 bases at V and 4 bases at J, leaving 10 bases unmatched. The CDR3 contains 14 residues. The record originates from a study of blood T cell repertoires in COVID-19. The genes are TRBV7-2 and TRBJ2-5, with 8 bases matching TRBD2. The sample was peripheral blood. This clonotype originated in an older man with acute or convalescent COVID-19. CDR3 sequence (DNA): TGTGCCAGTAACCGGGGGGGCTTTCGAGAGACCCAGTACTTC. It translates to CASNRGGFRETQYF.